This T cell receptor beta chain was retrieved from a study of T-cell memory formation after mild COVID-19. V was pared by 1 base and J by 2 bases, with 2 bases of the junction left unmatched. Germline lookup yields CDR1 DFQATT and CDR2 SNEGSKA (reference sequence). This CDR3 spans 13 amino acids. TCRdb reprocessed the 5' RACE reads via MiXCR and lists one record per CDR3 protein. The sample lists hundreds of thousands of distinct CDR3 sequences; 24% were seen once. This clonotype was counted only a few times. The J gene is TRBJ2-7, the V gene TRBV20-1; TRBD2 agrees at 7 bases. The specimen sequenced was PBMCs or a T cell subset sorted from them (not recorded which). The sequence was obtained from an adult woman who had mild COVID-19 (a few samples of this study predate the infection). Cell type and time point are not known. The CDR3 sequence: CSARGGGTYEQYF. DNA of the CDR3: TGCAGTGCTAGAGGGGGGGGTACCTACGAGCAGTACTTC.